The present T cell receptor (beta chain) was sequenced within a study of T-cell memory formation after mild COVID-19. At the level of the study: There were largely donor-specific TCR clusters.

This CDR3 spans 14 amino acids. V lost 1 base to trimming and J lost 7 bases, with 10 bases between them. The germline V gene has CDR1 LGHNA and CDR2 YSLEER. Using constant-segment primers, 5'RACE produced TCR alpha and TCR beta cDNA libraries carrying sample barcodes and UMIs. MiXCR, run by TCRdb on the 5' RACE reads, gives a single entry per CDR3 protein. Of fewer than 250,000 distinct CDR3 sequences listed, 15% were seen once; the top ten hold less than 2.5%. V and J are TRBV4-3 and TRBJ2-2; the D is unclear. Sequenced material: PBMCs or a T cell subset sorted from them (not recorded which). The source of this sequence is an adult woman who had mild COVID-19 (a few samples of this study predate the infection). Cell type and time point are not known. CDR3 in amino acids: CASSQGEGNGELFF. The CDR3 nucleotides are TGCGCCAGCAGCCAAGGGGAAGGGAACGGGGAGCTGTTTTTT.